This T cell receptor (beta chain) appears in the sequencing data of a study of tumor-infiltrating lymphocytes in primary liver carcinoma. Overall study: The patients comprised men and women between the ages of 30 and 69 years. Yields of productive TCRbeta reads ranged from roughly 3.5 to 7.13 million per sample and were similar across tissue types.

Germline DNA was extracted alongside blood RNA, which was obtained from unsorted whole blood. Chronic HBV infection affected patients, none of whom had received treatment. The investigators made TCR beta cDNA from approximately 0.5 ug total RNA, using a constant-region primer. Three-round nested multiplex PCR performed with slightly modified ARM-PCR produced the TCR beta libraries. With TRBV1-TRBV30 forward primers and a C-beta reverse primer, the first two PCR rounds were run for around 10 cycles each. TCRdb processed the multiplex PCR reads anew with MiXCR; each CDR3 protein has one entry. Found here are 310,000 or so distinct CDR3 sequences, approximately 58% of them singletons; the top ten hold 17%. Trimming cost V 1 base and J 11 bases; bases outside gene matches: 10. CDR3 length: 14 amino acids.

V and J are TRBV12-3 or TRBV12-4 and TRBJ1-1, with TRBD1 matching 7 bases. The sequence came from a woman aged 25 to 39 with primary liver carcinoma and hepatitis B virus infection. The sample taken for sequencing was peripheral blood. CDR3 coding DNA: TGTGCCAGCAGTTTAGACAGACAGGGAAAGAGGGCTTTCTTT. Protein sequence: CASSLDRQGKRAFF.